This TCR beta chain comes out of a study of persistence of HIV-infected CD4 T cells (dated by TCRdb to the early 2020s). About the study as a whole: Suppressive ART had been received by participants for a median of about eight years. TCRbeta sequencing assessed the clonality of all cells in each sorted population, while proviral sequencing assessed the clonality of infected cells. Peripheral blood samples of up to about 180 mL were obtained at multiple time points, with the exception of a couple of participants, for whom leukapheresis was performed at a single time point. For the TCR cluster analysis across participants, about 8 participants were included for CMV and more than 5 participants for Gag. CMV- and HIV-1 Gag-responding CD4+ T cells were isolated from ART-treated individuals so that antigen-driven clonal expansion of HIV-1-infected cells could be examined.

The V end loses 5 bases and the J end loses 5 bases, and a stretch of 17 bases separates them. The CDR3, cysteine through phenylalanine, is 15 amino acids long. The CDR3 DNA has 45 bases and is translated from base 1. From the germline V gene (reference sequence), CDR1 is SEHNR and CDR2 is FQNEAQ. This specimen's treatment or condition label, interpreted: suppressive antiretroviral therapy. A pool of overlapping HIV-1 Gag 15-mer peptides, at about 0.99 ug per peptide per mL, was used to stimulate the cells. CD4+ T cells that responded were sorted based on upregulation of both CD40 ligand and CD69. HIV-1-infected adults in whom suppressive ART had been started during chronic infection were enrolled as participants. Participants had undetectable plasma HIV-1 RNA below 50 copies/mL for at least 4 years. To be included, a participant needed positive CMV serology and a CD4+ T cell count above 400 cells/uL. Before stimulation, PBMCs were isolated using density centrifugation and depleted of CD8+ T cells. CD8-depleted PBMCs were stimulated for approximately 19 hours with anti-CD28/CD49d costimulation, CD40-blocking antibody and enfuvirtide to prevent new infections. Cell sorting was performed on a Beckman Coulter MoFlo Legacy or XDP sorter, and dead cells were excluded with propidium iodide. Genomic DNA was extracted with the QIAamp DNA Mini Kit for samples above one million cells, otherwise with the Quick-DNA Microprep Kit.

Notes on this clone: Its antigen is still unknown. Per-base quality was not reported, and no clone a single base away is much larger than it.

The immunoSEQ hsTCRB assay version 4, run in survey mode, was used to sequence TCRbeta repertoires from genomic DNA. Genomic DNA was diluted to roughly 9.5 ng/uL, using up to roughly 1 ug per sample for TCRbeta sequencing. As for how the authors treated the data: ImmunoSeq Analyzer 3.0 was used for analysis of TCRbeta data, and diversity was computed on productive nucleotide rearrangements. Using the Immunarch R package, the improved Chao index served to estimate lower-bound TCR diversity and the Gini coefficient served to estimate clonality. When different nucleotide rearrangements encoded the same CDR3beta amino acid sequence, each rearrangement was treated as a distinct clonotype. Differential abundance analysis identified TCRbeta sequences significantly enriched in antigen-responding cells relative to anti-CD3/anti-CD28-activated cells. TCRs were clustered by predicted peptide-MHC specificity with GLIPH2, both within individual participants and across merged participant data sets. This is the immuneACCESS table as TCRdb keeps it, with only in-frame sequences that have V and J called. A part of the clones is gone; compared with another copy, unresolved V genes explain less than half, and the rest is unexplained. V and J calls and clone size follow that table, whereas D and trimming were derived from the DNA. This sample has 24,000 or so clones in its table, and roughly 70% of those were observed once. The ten largest clones take up around 1.8% of the sample.

The study at large found these results: Because the TCR analyses were done in bulk, restricting them to just the rare CMV-responding cells that actually carried HIV-1 proviruses was not possible. Antigen-responding cells were enriched for degenerate expanded CDR3beta sequences, which suggests convergent selection of CD4+ responses to CMV and Gag. TCRbeta richness in CMV- and Gag-responding cells was significantly lower than in anti-CD3/anti-CD28-responding cells; CMV-responding cells had higher oligoclonality than CD3/CD28-stimulated and Gag-responding cells. A correlation was observed between TCR oligoclonality and proviral oligoclonality within the same sorted populations. Few individuals were included in the study, and only a limited range of antigens was tested.

The source material was CD4+ T cells sorted from PBMCs after approximately 19-hour stimulation, sampled from a patient who received antiretroviral therapy. The cell subset or site tag for this specimen amounts to: CD40L+CD69+ CD4 T cells responding to HIV-1 Gag peptides. This receptor chain uses TRBV7-9 and TRBJ2-3, and TRBD1 may be the D gene, going by 5 matching bases. This TCR derives from an adult man with HIV who was CMV-seropositive. Here the CDR3 is given as CASSTRQQGGDTQYF. DNA sequence: TGTGCCAGCAGCACACGACAGCAGGGCGGAGATACGCAGTATTTT. The full variable domain, with segments outside the CDR3 supplied by the reference TRBV7-9 and TRBJ2-3 proteins, appears as DTGVSQNPRHKITKRGQNVTFRCDPISEHNRLYWYRQTLGQGPEFLTYFQNEAQLEKSRLLSDRFSAERPKGSFSTLEIQRTEQGDSAMYLCASSTRQQGGDTQYFGPGTRLTVL.